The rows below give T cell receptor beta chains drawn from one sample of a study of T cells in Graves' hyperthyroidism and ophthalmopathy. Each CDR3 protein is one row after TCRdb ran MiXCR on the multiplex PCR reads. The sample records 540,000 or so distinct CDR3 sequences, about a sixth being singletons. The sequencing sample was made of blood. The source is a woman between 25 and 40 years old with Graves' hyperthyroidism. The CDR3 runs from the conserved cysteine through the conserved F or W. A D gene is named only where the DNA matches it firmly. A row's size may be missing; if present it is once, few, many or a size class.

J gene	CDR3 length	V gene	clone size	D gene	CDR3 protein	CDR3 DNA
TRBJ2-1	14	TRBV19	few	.	CASSIGRGDNEQFF	TGTGCCAGTAGTATAGGCAGGGGGGACAATGAGCAGTTCTTC
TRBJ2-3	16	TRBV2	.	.	CASSLDGTSGADTQYF	TGTGCCAGCAGCTTGGATGGGACCTCGGGCGCAGATACGCAGTATTTT
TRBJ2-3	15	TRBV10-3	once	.	CAISVARTSTDTQYF	TGTGCCATCAGTGTCGCACGCACTAGCACAGATACGCAGTATTTT
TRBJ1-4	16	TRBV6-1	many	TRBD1	CASRDRGRGTNEKLFF	TGTGCCAGCAGGGACAGGGGACGAGGCACTAATGAAAAACTGTTTTTT
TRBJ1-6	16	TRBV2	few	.	CASSESSVGNNSPLHF	TGTGCCAGCAGTGAATCAAGCGTCGGGAATAATTCACCCCTCCACTTT
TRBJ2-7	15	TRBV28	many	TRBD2	CASSKTSGSLSEQYF	TGTGCCAGCAGCAAGACTAGCGGGAGTCTAAGCGAGCAGTACTTC
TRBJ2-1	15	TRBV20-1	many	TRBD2	CSASLLAGGQGEQFF	TGCAGTGCCAGCCTACTAGCGGGAGGGCAGGGTGAGCAGTTCTTC
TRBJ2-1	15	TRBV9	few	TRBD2	CASSASGTNYNEQFF	TGTGCCAGCAGCGCGTCCGGGACTAACTACAATGAGCAGTTCTTC
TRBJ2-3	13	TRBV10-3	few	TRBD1	CAIGTGKTDTQYF	TGTGCCATCGGGACAGGGAAGACAGATACGCAGTATTTT
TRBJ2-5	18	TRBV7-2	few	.	CASSLGGPGRPPQETQYF	TGTGCCAGCAGCCTGGGCGGTCCGGGCCGACCCCCCCAAGAGACCCAGTACTTC
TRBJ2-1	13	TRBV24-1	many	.	CATSDPVSNEQFF	TGTGCCACCAGTGATCCAGTGAGCAATGAGCAGTTCTTC